Listed below are T cell receptor beta chains from one sample, sequenced in a study of blood T cell repertoires in COVID-19. The data were produced by immunoSEQ multiplex PCR, yet TCRdb's version contains in-frame clones alone and is incomplete. Of about 240,000 clones listed, 65% to 90% were seen once; the top ten hold about 4.5%. Source material: peripheral blood. These receptors came from a woman aged 70-85 years with acute or convalescent COVID-19. The CDR3 runs from the conserved cysteine through the conserved F or W. The order of the fields is J gene, V gene, clone size, D gene, CDR3 protein, CDR3 DNA. D genes are given only for firm matches. Size values are once, few and many counts, or a class for expanded clones, and some rows have none.

J: TRBJ1-2; V: TRBV5-4; size: .; D: .; CDR3: CASSLVWRQVDGYTF; DNA: TGTGCCAGCAGCTTGGTGTGGCGACAGGTTGATGGCTACACCTTC
J: TRBJ2-7; V: TRBV28; size: .; D: TRBD2; CDR3: CASSFHLGLATSYEQYF; DNA: TGTGCCAGCAGTTTTCATCTTGGACTAGCGACGTCCTACGAGCAGTACTTC
J: TRBJ2-7; V: TRBV2; size: .; D: TRBD1; CDR3: CASSRTGTGAYEQYF; DNA: TGTGCCAGCAGTCGTACCGGGACAGGGGCCTACGAGCAGTACTTC
J: TRBJ2-7; V: TRBV10-3; size: .; D: TRBD2; CDR3: CAIRELAGDEYF; DNA: TGTGCCATCAGGGAACTAGCGGGGGATGAATACTTC
J: TRBJ1-1; V: TRBV28; size: .; D: .; CDR3: CASSLPGNTEAFF; DNA: TGTGCCAGCAGTTTACCAGGGAACACTGAAGCTTTCTTT
J: TRBJ2-5; V: TRBV7-9; size: .; D: .; CDR3: CASSLDGASQETQYF; DNA: TGTGCCAGCAGCTTAGATGGGGCGTCCCAAGAGACCCAGTACTTC
J: TRBJ2-5; V: TRBV5-6; size: .; D: TRBD2; CDR3: CASSPRTSGILSETQYF; DNA: TGTGCCAGCTCACCCCGGACTAGCGGGATCTTGAGTGAGACCCAGTACTTC
J: TRBJ1-6; V: TRBV2; size: .; D: TRBD1; CDR3: CASSTGTGSSPLHF; DNA: TGTGCCAGCAGCACCGGGACAGGGAGTTCACCCCTCCACTTT
J: TRBJ2-3; V: TRBV28; size: .; D: TRBD1; CDR3: CASSLRQGRQYF; DNA: TGTGCCAGCAGTTTACGACAGGGTCGGCAGTATTTT
J: TRBJ1-2; V: TRBV4-3; size: .; D: .; CDR3: CASSQVWANTNYGYTF; DNA: TGCGCCAGCAGCCAAGTTTGGGCAAATACTAACTATGGCTACACCTTC
J: TRBJ1-3; V: TRBV9; size: .; D: .; CDR3: CASSEGQLSGNTIYF; DNA: TGTGCCAGCAGCGAGGGACAACTCTCTGGAAACACCATATATTTT
J: TRBJ2-4; V: TRBV11-2; size: .; D: TRBD1; CDR3: CASSLDPGQGVILAKNIQYF; DNA: TGTGCCAGCAGCTTAGACCCGGGACAGGGGGTTATACTAGCCAAAAACATTCAGTACTTC
J: TRBJ2-3; V: TRBV7-9; size: .; D: .; CDR3: CASSGGRSSTSTDTQYF; DNA: TGTGCCAGCAGCGGGGGGAGAAGCTCTACTAGCACAGATACGCAGTATTTT
J: TRBJ1-1; V: TRBV29-1; size: .; D: .; CDR3: CSGRYRLGNTEAFF; DNA: TGCAGCGGACGCTATAGACTCGGGAACACTGAAGCTTTCTTT
J: TRBJ1-2; V: TRBV6-5; size: .; D: TRBD1; CDR3: CASSDQGDYGYTF; DNA: TGTGCCAGCAGCGACCAGGGGGACTATGGCTACACCTTC
J: TRBJ1-2; V: TRBV18; size: .; D: TRBD1; CDR3: CASSPDPGTGNYGYTF; DNA: TGTGCCAGCTCACCTGATCCCGGGACAGGCAACTATGGCTACACCTTC
J: TRBJ1-2; V: TRBV4-3; size: .; D: .; CDR3: CASRGDIQGGYGYTF; DNA: TGCGCCAGCAGAGGCGATATTCAGGGAGGTTACGGCTACACCTTC
J: TRBJ2-5; V: TRBV18; size: .; D: .; CDR3: CASSPMTLGRETQYF; DNA: TGTGCCAGCTCACCAATGACGCTTGGGAGAGAGACCCAGTACTTC
J: TRBJ2-2; V: TRBV3-1/TRBV3-2; size: .; D: TRBD1; CDR3: CASSQEWDRSGTNTGELFF; DNA: TGTGCCAGCAGCCAAGAATGGGACAGGTCCGGGACGAACACCGGGGAGCTGTTTTTT
J: TRBJ2-4; V: TRBV4-1; size: few; D: TRBD2; CDR3: CASSLIGTSGPVGNIQYF; DNA: TGCGCCAGCAGCTTAATCGGGACTAGCGGGCCCGTCGGAAACATTCAGTACTTC
J: TRBJ2-2; V: TRBV11-2; size: .; D: .; CDR3: CASSFHPPVQGYTGELFF; DNA: TGTGCCAGCAGCTTTCATCCCCCGGTACAGGGATACACCGGGGAGCTGTTTTTT
J: TRBJ1-6; V: TRBV2; size: once; D: TRBD1; CDR3: CASSPLGQGMGNSPLHF; DNA: TGTGCCAGCAGTCCCCTCGGACAGGGGATGGGAAATTCACCCCTCCACTTT
J: TRBJ1-2; V: TRBV10-3; size: .; D: .; CDR3: CAIRINAGDYGYTF; DNA: TGTGCCATCAGAATCAACGCGGGGGACTATGGCTACACCTTC
J: TRBJ2-5; V: TRBV6-5; size: .; D: .; CDR3: CASSYGFHQETQYF; DNA: TGTGCCAGCAGTTACGGCTTTCACCAAGAGACCCAGTACTTC
J: TRBJ2-5; V: TRBV11-2; size: .; D: .; CDR3: CASSPAGSETQYF; DNA: TGTGCCAGCAGCCCTGCGGGGAGCGAGACCCAGTACTTC
J: TRBJ2-6; V: TRBV19; size: .; D: .; CDR3: CASSNLGLSGANVLTF; DNA: TGTGCCAGTAGTAATCTCGGTCTCTCTGGGGCCAACGTCCTGACTTTC
J: TRBJ2-3; V: TRBV4-3; size: .; D: .; CDR3: CASSQDRLGGADTQYF; DNA: TGCGCCAGCAGCCAAGATAGACTAGGAGGGGCAGATACGCAGTATTTT
J: TRBJ1-2; V: TRBV10-3; size: .; D: .; CDR3: CAISAYTGYGYTF; DNA: TGTGCCATCAGTGCATATACAGGCTATGGCTACACCTTC
J: TRBJ2-7; V: TRBV4-1; size: .; D: TRBD1; CDR3: CASSQETDRLAYEQYF; DNA: TGCGCCAGCAGCCAGGAAACGGACAGGCTAGCCTACGAGCAGTACTTC
J: TRBJ2-3; V: TRBV10-3; size: .; D: TRBD2; CDR3: CAISPSSGTGLAGPLVSTDTQYF; DNA: TGTGCCATCAGTCCCTCCTCGGGCACCGGACTAGCGGGGCCCCTCGTTAGCACAGATACGCAGTATTTT
J: TRBJ1-5; V: TRBV18; size: .; D: TRBD1; CDR3: CASSPGGQGNQPQHF; DNA: TGTGCCAGCTCACCAGGGGGACAGGGCAATCAGCCCCAGCATTTT
J: TRBJ1-1; V: TRBV3-1/TRBV3-2; size: once; D: .; CDR3: CASRRNQNTEAFF; DNA: TGTGCCAGCAGGCGCAACCAGAACACTGAAGCTTTCTTT
J: TRBJ1-1; V: TRBV18; size: .; D: .; CDR3: CASSPNGNTEAFF; DNA: TGTGCCAGCTCACCAAACGGGAACACTGAAGCTTTCTTT
J: TRBJ2-6; V: TRBV3-1/TRBV3-2; size: .; D: TRBD1; CDR3: CASSQVGQGVPISGANVLTF; DNA: TGTGCCAGCAGCCAAGTGGGCCAGGGGGTCCCCATCTCTGGGGCCAACGTCCTGACTTTC
J: TRBJ1-3; V: TRBV10-3; size: once; D: .; CDR3: CAIRPDNSGNTIYF; DNA: TGTGCCATCAGGCCCGACAACTCTGGAAACACCATATATTTT
J: TRBJ1-2; V: TRBV11-2; size: once; D: .; CDR3: CASSFLSGNYGYTF; DNA: TGTGCCAGCAGCTTCCTTTCCGGTAACTATGGCTACACCTTC
J: TRBJ1-2; V: TRBV9; size: .; D: .; CDR3: CASSVPGNYGYTF; DNA: TGTGCCAGCAGCGTACCTGGCAACTATGGCTACACCTTC
J: TRBJ1-4; V: TRBV10-3; size: .; D: .; CDR3: CAISDTENEKLFF; DNA: TGTGCCATCAGTGACACAGAGAATGAAAAACTGTTTTTT
J: TRBJ1-1; V: TRBV2; size: .; D: .; CDR3: CASSDRVAGDTEAFF; DNA: TGTGCCAGCAGTGATCGGGTCGCAGGGGACACTGAAGCTTTCTTT
J: TRBJ2-5; V: TRBV4-1; size: .; D: TRBD2; CDR3: CASSHLSLAEQETQYF; DNA: TGCGCCAGCAGCCATTTGTCCCTAGCGGAACAAGAGACCCAGTACTTC
J: TRBJ2-2; V: TRBV7-2; size: once; D: .; CDR3: CASSLGLKQGELFF; DNA: TGTGCCAGCAGCTTAGGGCTTAAACAAGGGGAGCTGTTTTTT
J: TRBJ2-2; V: TRBV2; size: .; D: TRBD2; CDR3: CASSEALGTSSAGELFF; DNA: TGTGCCAGCAGTGAAGCGCTGGGGACTAGTTCGGCCGGGGAGCTGTTTTTT
J: TRBJ2-5; V: TRBV2; size: .; D: TRBD1; CDR3: CASSERGQGPETQYF; DNA: TGTGCCAGCAGTGAAAGGGGGCAGGGCCCCGAGACCCAGTACTTC
J: TRBJ2-2; V: TRBV6-5; size: .; D: .; CDR3: CASSILTSSGELFF; DNA: TGTGCCAGCAGTATACTGACTAGTTCCGGGGAGCTGTTTTTT
J: TRBJ1-3; V: TRBV24-1; size: .; D: .; CDR3: CATSESGGNTIYF; DNA: TGTGCCACCAGTGAATCAGGGGGAAACACCATATATTTT
J: TRBJ1-2; V: TRBV19; size: .; D: .; CDR3: CASTSRRRNYGYTF; DNA: TGTGCCAGTACCTCCCGTCGCAGAAACTATGGCTACACCTTC
J: TRBJ1-1; V: TRBV15; size: .; D: .; CDR3: CATSPNTEAFF; DNA: TGTGCCACCAGCCCTAACACTGAAGCTTTCTTT
J: TRBJ1-1; V: TRBV12-3/TRBV12-4; size: .; D: .; CDR3: CASILTLDTEAFF; DNA: TGTGCCAGCATCCTGACCCTAGACACTGAAGCTTTCTTT
J: TRBJ1-2; V: TRBV10-3; size: .; D: TRBD1; CDR3: CAITGGAWYGYTF; DNA: TGTGCCATCACAGGGGGCGCGTGGTATGGCTACACCTTC
J: TRBJ1-2; V: TRBV2; size: many; D: .; CDR3: CAANLRGGDYGYTF; DNA: TGTGCCGCAAATCTCCGCGGGGGAGACTATGGCTACACCTTC
J: TRBJ2-5; V: TRBV30; size: once; D: TRBD2; CDR3: CAWSGTRWETQYF; DNA: TGTGCCTGGAGTGGGACTAGGTGGGAGACCCAGTACTTC
J: TRBJ1-2; V: TRBV12-3/TRBV12-4; size: .; D: .; CDR3: CASSLTVNYGYTF; DNA: TGTGCCAGCAGTTTGACTGTGAACTATGGCTACACCTTC
J: TRBJ2-7; V: TRBV15; size: .; D: .; CDR3: CATSRDHGLRLAEQYF; DNA: TGTGCCACCAGCAGAGATCACGGACTACGCCTCGCCGAGCAGTACTTC
J: TRBJ2-5; V: TRBV19; size: .; D: TRBD1; CDR3: CASSPGDRTRETQYF; DNA: TGTGCCAGTAGTCCCGGGGACAGGACCAGAGAGACCCAGTACTTC